The present entry profiles one T cell receptor beta chain with its context. The antigen is not known. The data were obtained in a study of CD8 T cells in ankylosing spondylitis. Study findings and constraints: Relatively rare in peripheral blood, disease-linked clones were also CD8+. A motif in TCR beta, a set of 8 or 9 highly homologous variants, appeared characteristic of ankylosing spondylitis blood.

Quantitative 5'-RACE was performed with molecular barcodes, and it yielded the TCR beta libraries. TCRdb re-derived calls from the 5' RACE reads in MiXCR, one entry per CDR3 protein. The sample includes about 340,000 distinct CDR3 sequences, 20% of them seen just once. Germline values: CDR1 LNHNV, CDR2 YYDKDF (reference sequence). V gave up 3 bases and J gave up 0 bases, with 5 bases separating them. This CDR3 is 13 amino acids long. Specimen: blood, either unsorted or a sorted T cell fraction (not recorded which). V and J are TRBV15 and TRBJ2-5, with D hard to call. The TCR was taken from a male donor with ankylosing spondylitis or in good health (not recorded which). The CDR3 bases are TGTGCCACCAGCAGCAAGTACCAAGAGACCCAGTACTTC. Protein sequence: CATSSKYQETQYF.